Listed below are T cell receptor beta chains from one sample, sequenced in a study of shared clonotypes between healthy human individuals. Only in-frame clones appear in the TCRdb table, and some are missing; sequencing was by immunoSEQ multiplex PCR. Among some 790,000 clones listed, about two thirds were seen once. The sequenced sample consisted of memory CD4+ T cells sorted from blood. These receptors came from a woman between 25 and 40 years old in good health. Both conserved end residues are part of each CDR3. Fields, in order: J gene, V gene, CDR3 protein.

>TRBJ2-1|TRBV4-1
CASSRYGTADNEQFF
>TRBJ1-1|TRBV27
CASSLTWFNTEAFF
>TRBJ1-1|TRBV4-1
CASSHPTGTVRSTEAFF
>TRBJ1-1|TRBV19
CASSRTAGTEAFF
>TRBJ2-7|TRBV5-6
CASSLEGYEQYF
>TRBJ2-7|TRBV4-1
CASSQGGF
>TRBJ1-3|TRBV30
CAWRTGDSGNTIYF
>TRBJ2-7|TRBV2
CAMQRDTYEQYF
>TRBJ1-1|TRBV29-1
CSVAPEAFF
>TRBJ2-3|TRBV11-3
CASSFGRETDTQYF
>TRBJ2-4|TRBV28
CASSGLGTVAKNIQYF
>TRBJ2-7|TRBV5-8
CATDPRTVRGYEQYF
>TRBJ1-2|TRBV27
CASSLAGEEYYGYTF
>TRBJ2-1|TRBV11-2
CASSPLAGGHNEQFF
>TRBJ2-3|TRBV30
CGHSKDGTDTQYF
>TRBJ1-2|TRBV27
CASKTDRGVEYYGYTF
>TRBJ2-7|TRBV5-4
CASSPSQGSVEQYF
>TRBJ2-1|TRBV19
CASRPGLAKGNEQFF
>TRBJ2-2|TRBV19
CASSNLARSAGELFF
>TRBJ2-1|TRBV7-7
CASSSDGLANEQFF
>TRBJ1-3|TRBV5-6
CASSPTRNTIYF
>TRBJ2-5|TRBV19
CASSGGKVQETQYF
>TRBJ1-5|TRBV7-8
CASSLVGGHSNQPQHF
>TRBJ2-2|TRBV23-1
CASSQTGELFF
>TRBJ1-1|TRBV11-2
CASSPATPGTEAFF
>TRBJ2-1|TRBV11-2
CASSPGQGDEQFF
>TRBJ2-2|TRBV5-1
CASSWDTGELFF
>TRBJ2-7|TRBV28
CASRPGGIGIISYEQYF
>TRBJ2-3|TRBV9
CASSAGVSFSTDTQYF
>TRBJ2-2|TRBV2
CASSEWLAGSGELFF
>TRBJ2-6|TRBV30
CAWTSGLFTGANVLTF
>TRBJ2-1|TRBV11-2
CASSLRLAGEAEQFF
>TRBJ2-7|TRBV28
CASSFAGEGTRYEQYF
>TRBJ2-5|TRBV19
CASSSTGTATETQYF
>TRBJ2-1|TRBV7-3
CASSFTAGWGSEQFF
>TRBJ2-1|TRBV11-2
CASSLVAAISNEQFF
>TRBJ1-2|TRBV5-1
CASSHGRSIRWSEGYTF
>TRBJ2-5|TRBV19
CASSPFPLLAGVGETQYF
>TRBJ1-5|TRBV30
CAWSRTVGNQPQHF
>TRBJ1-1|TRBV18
CASSPPGQDGEAFF
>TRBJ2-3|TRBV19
CASRGQSTDTQYF
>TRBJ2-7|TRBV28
CASSFRQGRYEQYF
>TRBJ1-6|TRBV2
CATAGSYNSPLHF
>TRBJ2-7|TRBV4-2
CASSSGYGTYEQYF
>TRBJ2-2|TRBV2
CASRRGVRNSGELFF
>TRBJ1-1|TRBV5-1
CASSPGQGDTEAFF
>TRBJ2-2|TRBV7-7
CASSPLQGYTGELFF
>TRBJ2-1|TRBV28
CASSLPTSSRNEQFF